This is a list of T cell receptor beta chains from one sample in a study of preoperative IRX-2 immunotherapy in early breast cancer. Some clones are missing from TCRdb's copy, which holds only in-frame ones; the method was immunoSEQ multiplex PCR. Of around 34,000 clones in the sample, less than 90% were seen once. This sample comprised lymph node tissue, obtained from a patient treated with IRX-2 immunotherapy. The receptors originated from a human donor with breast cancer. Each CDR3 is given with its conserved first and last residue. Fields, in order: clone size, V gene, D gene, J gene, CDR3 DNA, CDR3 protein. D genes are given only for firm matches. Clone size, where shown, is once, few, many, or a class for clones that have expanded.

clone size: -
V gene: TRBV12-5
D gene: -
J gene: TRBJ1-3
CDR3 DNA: TGTGCTAGTGGTTTGACCCCGGACAATTACACCATATATTTT
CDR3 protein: CASGLTPDNYTIYF

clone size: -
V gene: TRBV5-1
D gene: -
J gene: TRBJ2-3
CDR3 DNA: TGCGCCAGCAGCTTAGGAACCGGGCCCAGCACAGATACGCAGTATTTT
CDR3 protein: CASSLGTGPSTDTQYF

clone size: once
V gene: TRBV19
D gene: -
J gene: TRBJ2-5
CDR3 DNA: TGTGCCAGTAGTCCCAACAGGGAAGAGACCCAGTACTTC
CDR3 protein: CASSPNREETQYF

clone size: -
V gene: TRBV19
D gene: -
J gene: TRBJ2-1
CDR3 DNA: TGTGCCAGTAGTATTAGCGCCTACAATGAGCAGTTCTTC
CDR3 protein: CASSISAYNEQFF

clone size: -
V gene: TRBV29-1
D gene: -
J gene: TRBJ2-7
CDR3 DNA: TGCAGCGTTGATGACCTCTATCAGCAGGAGCAGTACTTC
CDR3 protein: CSVDDLYQQEQYF

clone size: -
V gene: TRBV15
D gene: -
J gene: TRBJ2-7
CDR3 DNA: TGTGCCACCAGCAGGGTGACAGGTACTTTCTCCTACGAGCAGTACTTC
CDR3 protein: CATSRVTGTFSYEQYF

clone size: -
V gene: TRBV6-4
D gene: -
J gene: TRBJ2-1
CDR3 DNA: TGTGCCACCGGGAGAAGGGGCCCCTACAATGAGCAGTTCTTC
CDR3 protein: CATGRRGPYNEQFF

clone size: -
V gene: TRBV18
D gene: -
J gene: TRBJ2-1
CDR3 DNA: TGTGCCAGCTCACCACCTAGTGGGAGCGGACAGTTCTTC
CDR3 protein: CASSPPSGSGQFF

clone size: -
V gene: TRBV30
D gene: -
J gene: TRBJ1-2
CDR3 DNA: TGTGCCTGGAGTGGGGTAGGGTATGGCTACACCTTC
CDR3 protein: CAWSGVGYGYTF

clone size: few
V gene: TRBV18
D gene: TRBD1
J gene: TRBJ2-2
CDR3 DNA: TGTGCCAGCTCGCCGGGACAGGGGCACTCCGGGGAGCTGTTTTTT
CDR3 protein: CASSPGQGHSGELFF

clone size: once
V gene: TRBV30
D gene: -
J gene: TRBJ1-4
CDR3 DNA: TGTGCCTGGAAATCGGGTGGCCGTGAAAAACTGTTTTTT
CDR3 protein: CAWKSGGREKLFF

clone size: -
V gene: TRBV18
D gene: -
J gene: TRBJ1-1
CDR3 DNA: TGTGCCAGCTCAGGACAAGCGAACACTGAAGCTTTCTTT
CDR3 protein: CASSGQANTEAFF

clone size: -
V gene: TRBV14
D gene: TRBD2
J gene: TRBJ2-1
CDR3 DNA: TGTGCCAGCAGCCGTAGCGGGGGAAGCTACAATGAGCAGTTCTTC
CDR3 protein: CASSRSGGSYNEQFF

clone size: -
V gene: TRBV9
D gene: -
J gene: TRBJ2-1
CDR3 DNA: TGTGCCAGCAGCGTAGGACTAGTAGACAATGAGCAGTTCTTC
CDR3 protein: CASSVGLVDNEQFF

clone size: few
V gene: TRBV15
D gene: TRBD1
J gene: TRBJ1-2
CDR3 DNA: TGTGCCACCAGCAGTTTGGCAATGGGACAGGGCTTACGTGGCTACACCTTC
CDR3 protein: CATSSLAMGQGLRGYTF

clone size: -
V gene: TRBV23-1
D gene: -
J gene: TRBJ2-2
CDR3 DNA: TGCGCCAGCAGTCAATCCGGGACCGGGACGGGAACCGGGGAGCTGTTTTTT
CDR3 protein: CASSQSGTGTGTGELFF

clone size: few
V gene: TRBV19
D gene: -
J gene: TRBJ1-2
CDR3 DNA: TGTGCCAGTAGTATAGGACCGGGCTCGATCGGCTACACCTTC
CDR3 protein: CASSIGPGSIGYTF

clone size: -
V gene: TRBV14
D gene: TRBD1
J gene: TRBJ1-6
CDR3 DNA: TGTGCCAGCGGATCGACAGGGGGCTTTTCACCCCTCCACTTT
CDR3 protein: CASGSTGGFSPLHF

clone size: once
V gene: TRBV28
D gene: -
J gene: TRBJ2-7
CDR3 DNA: TGTGCCAGCACAGGGCAGGTTAAGACCTACGAGCAGTACTTC
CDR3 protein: CASTGQVKTYEQYF

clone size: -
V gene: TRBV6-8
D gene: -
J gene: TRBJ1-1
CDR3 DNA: TGTGCCAGCAGTTACACCACCGGGACAAAGAACACTGAAGCTTTCTTT
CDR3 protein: CASSYTTGTKNTEAFF

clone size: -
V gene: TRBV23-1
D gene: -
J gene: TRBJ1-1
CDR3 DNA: TGCGCCAGCAGTCGCAGGGGAAACACTGAAGCTTTCTTT
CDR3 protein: CASSRRGNTEAFF

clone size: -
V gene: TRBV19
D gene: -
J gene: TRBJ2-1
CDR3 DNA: TGTGCCAGTAGTATAGATTGGGGAGCCATGAACGGGCAGTTCTTC
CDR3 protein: CASSIDWGAMNGQFF

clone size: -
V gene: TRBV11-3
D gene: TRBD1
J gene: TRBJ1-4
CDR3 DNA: TGTGCCAGCAGCCTCAGGGGGCGGGGTGAAAAACTGTTTTTT
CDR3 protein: CASSLRGRGEKLFF

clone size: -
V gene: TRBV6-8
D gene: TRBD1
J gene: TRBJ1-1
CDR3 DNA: TGTGCCAGCAGCTACAGGGGACTAGGCACTGAAGCTTTCTTT
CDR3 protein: CASSYRGLGTEAFF

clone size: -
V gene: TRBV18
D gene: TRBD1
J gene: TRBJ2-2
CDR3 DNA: TGTGCCAGCTCACAGGACAGGGAGAACACCGGGGAGCTGTTTTTT
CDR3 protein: CASSQDRENTGELFF

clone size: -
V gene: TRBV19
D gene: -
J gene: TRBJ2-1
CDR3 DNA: TGTGCCAGTAGTTTGGAGGAGCACTCCTACAATGAGCAGTTCTTC
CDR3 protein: CASSLEEHSYNEQFF

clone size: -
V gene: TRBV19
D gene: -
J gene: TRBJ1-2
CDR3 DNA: TGTGCCAGTAGTTCGCAATCCAACTTTCCTGGCTACACCTTC
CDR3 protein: CASSSQSNFPGYTF